The 10 T cell receptor beta chains reported below all come from one sample, sequenced in a study of long-term antiretroviral therapy in people with HIV (dated by TCRdb to 2022 to 2024). The immunoSEQ hsTCRB v3.0 assay was used at survey level resolution to sequence the TRB variable region. Drawn from immuneACCESS, this table holds only the in-frame rearrangements with V and J called that TCRdb kept. Clones are partly lost; checked studies trace under half to an unresolved V gene and leave the rest unexplained. The sample table lists roughly 28,000 clones, around four fifths of them with a count of one. The ten largest account for roughly 8.8% of the sample. The sample in question was unsorted PBMCs, obtained 1.5 years before starting antiretroviral therapy. Source of these receptors: a man aged 18-30 years with HIV.

J is TRBJ2-4 and V is TRBV11-2; D unresolved. Trimming removed 2 bases at V and 8 bases at J, with 7 bases between. The germline V gene encodes CDR1 SGHAT and CDR2 FQNNGV. The CDR3 contains 12 residues. The CDR3 nucleotides read TGTGCCAGCAGCTTACTACTGGACATTCAGTACTTC. It is translated as CASSLLLDIQYF.

The rearrangement links TRBV18 to TRBJ2-3; no clear D gene. Germline CDR1 reads KGHSH; CDR2 reads LQKENI. This CDR3 contains 12 residues. Trimming pared 2 bases from V and 5 bases from J, leaving 5 bases between. The CDR3 spells CASSPMGDTQYF. CDR3 bases: TGTGCCAGCTCACCAATGGGAGATACGCAGTATTTT.

The chain has TRBV11-2 and TRBJ2-1; D remains ambiguous. Germline V CDR1 and CDR2: SGHAT, FQNNGV. V dropped 5 bases and J dropped 8 bases, with 10 bases sitting between them. This CDR3 spans 12 amino acids. CDR3 region: CASSRAWDEQFF. The CDR3 DNA reads as TGTGCCAGCAGCCGAGCATGGGATGAGCAGTTCTTC.

The chain combines TRBV6-1 with TRBJ2-1; 7 nucleotides align to TRBD2. Germline CDR1 is MNHNS and CDR2 is SASEGT. This CDR3 spans 16 amino acids. V dropped 3 bases and J dropped 8; count of bases not matched to a gene: 13. The CDR3 coding sequence is TGTGCCAGCAGTGATACACTAGCGACCCTTCTGCATGAGCAGTTCTTC. It specifies CASSDTLATLLHEQFF.

The J gene is TRBJ1-2, the V gene TRBV6-5; D is possibly TRBD1 (5 bases). This CDR3 region has 15 residues. CDR1 and CDR2 from the germline V gene are MNHEY and SVGAGI. Trimming shortened V by 5 bases and J by 6 bases, and 19 bases separated the two germline ends. CDR3 DNA: TGTGCCAGCAGTCCCCCTATAGGAGGGGCGAATGGCTACACCTTC. It specifies CASSPPIGGANGYTF.

The rearrangement joins TRBV28 to TRBJ2-1; 9 positions match TRBD1. This CDR3 is 13 amino acids long. Germline-derived CDR1 and CDR2 are MDHEN and SYDVKM. V trimming: 5 bases; J trimming: 8 bases; junction bases outside the gene matches: 4. CDR3 residues: CASSTGQGHEQFF. The CDR3 DNA sequence: TGTGCCAGCAGTACGGGACAGGGCCATGAGCAGTTCTTC.

The chain is built from TRBV7-9 and TRBJ2-3, with a weak D call TRBD2 (5 bases). This CDR3 is built from 14 residues. V lost 5 bases and J lost 5, with 14 bases in between. CDR1 SEHNR and CDR2 FQNEAQ come from the germline V gene (reference sequence). The DNA of the CDR3 is TGTGCCAGCAGCCTTCGCAATGAGGGAGATACGCAGTATTTT. Protein: CASSLRNEGDTQYF.

The CDR3 reads CASIFGPNHTPGQGLWRTNEKLFF. For the CDR3, the DNA is TGTGCCAGTATCTTCGGGCCCAATCATACCCCGGGACAAGGGCTGTGGAGGACGAATGAAAAACTGTTTTTT. The chain recombines TRBV19 with TRBJ1-4; possibly TRBD1 for D (6 bases). V was clipped by 7 bases and J by 5 bases, with 44 bases between them. The germline V gene encodes CDR1 LNHDA and CDR2 SQIVND (reference sequence). The CDR3 covers 24 residues. Together with reference TRBV19 and TRBJ1-4, the CDR3 gives the full variable domain: DGGITQSPKYLFRKEGQNVTLSCEQNLNHDAMYWYRQDPGQGLRLIYYSQIVNDFQKGDIAEGYSVSREKKESFPLTVTSAQKNPTAFYLCASIFGPNHTPGQGLWRTNEKLFFGSGTQLSVL.

In nucleotides, the CDR3 is TGTGCCAGCAGCATACAGGGAGCAGATGGCTACACCTTC. This gives the protein CASSIQGADGYTF. The chain employs TRBV4-2 and TRBJ1-2; a possible D gene is TRBD1 (6 bases). Germline V CDR1 and CDR2: LGHNA, YNFKEQ. The V gene lost 5 bases and the J gene lost 6 bases, with 13 bases spanning the gap. The length of the CDR3 is 13 residues.

The V call is TRBV7-3, the J call TRBJ1-6, with 7 nucleotides matching TRBD1. The V and J ends lost 0 bases and 7 bases, in that order; junction bases with no gene match: 3. CDR1 and CDR2 (germline): SGHTA, FQGTGA. This CDR3 comprises 15 residues. CDR3 DNA sequence: TGTGCCAGCAGCTTAACTTGGGACAGAAATTCACCCCTCCACTTT. It specifies CASSLTWDRNSPLHF.